These 23 T cell receptor beta chains came from one sample sequenced in a study of beta chain features in type 1 diabetes. Reverse transcription of all isolated RNA meant that expressed TCRB transcripts were sequenced. Here immunoSEQ multiplex PCR was the method, and the copy in TCRdb shows in-frame clones only, minus some. The table shows roughly 240,000 clones, with roughly a quarter occurring only once. Notes on the study in general: Among all four CD4+ subsets, Type 1 diabetes patients had TCRB CDR3s that were moderately but significantly shorter.

Antigens for these TCRs are unknown. Input material: naive CD4+ T cells from blood. The receptors derive from a woman in her 30s with type 1 diabetes.

The rearrangement links TRBV15 to TRBJ2-2, with TRBD2 as a possible D gene (5 bases). The V end was cut by 4 bases, the J end by 1 base, with 7 bases between. The germline V gene encodes CDR1 LNHNV and CDR2 YYDKDF (reference sequence). This CDR3 is 14 amino acids long. The DNA for the CDR3 is TGTGCCACCAGCATACTAGGGAACACCGGGGAGCTGTTTTTT. As protein: CATSILGNTGELFF.

The chain carries TRBV29-1 and TRBJ1-1; D not resolved. CDR1 and CDR2 from the germline V gene are SQVTM and ANQGSEA. The CDR3 runs 15 residues. Trimming removed 1 base from V and 0 bases from J, with 12 bases in between. The DNA of the CDR3 is TGCAGCGTTGAAGTTTCCGGGAGTATGAACACTGAAGCTTTCTTT. Translated: CSVEVSGSMNTEAFF.

This clone was counted a few times. The V call is TRBV5-1, the J call TRBJ2-5; TRBD1 matches 10 bases. Per germline, CDR1 SGHRS and CDR2 YFSETQ. This CDR3 spans 14 amino acids. With V trimmed by 5 bases and J by 5 bases, 6 bases remained unmatched. Here the CDR3 DNA reads TGCGCCAGCAGTTCGACAGGGGGCCGGGAGACCCAGTACTTC. Protein product: CASSSTGGRETQYF.

The gene calls are TRBV5-6 and TRBJ2-5; 7 bases fit TRBD2. Trimming cost V 4 bases and J 3 bases; bases outside gene matches: 12. CDR1 is SGHDT, CDR2 YYEEEE, per germline. The CDR3 runs 16 residues. CDR3 DNA sequence: TGTGCCAGCAGCGGGAGCGGGGCCCCGACGAAAGAGACCCAGTACTTC. This codes for CASSGSGAPTKETQYF.

In its sample, this clone was seen a few times. J is TRBJ2-1 and V is TRBV11-2; D is undetermined. The CDR3 is made up of 15 amino acids. Trimming removed 6 bases from V and 3 bases from J, with 15 bases in between. Germline loops: CDR1 SGHAT, CDR2 FQNNGV. As DNA, the CDR3 is TGTGCCAGCAGACCCGTCTCCGAACTCTACAATGAGCAGTTCTTC. As protein: CASRPVSELYNEQFF.

This clone was seen only a few times. This rearrangement joins TRBV14 to TRBJ2-1; no clear D. CDR3 size: 13 residues. V shed 1 base and J shed 4 bases, with 5 bases lying between them. Germline lookup yields CDR1 SGHDN and CDR2 FVKESK. The CDR3 is CASSQGPYNEQFF. For the CDR3, the DNA is TGTGCCAGCAGCCAAGGTCCGTACAATGAGCAGTTCTTC.

The chain recombines TRBV5-1 with TRBJ2-3; a possible D gene is TRBD2 (6 bases). The CDR3 loop spans 12 amino acids. Germline V CDR1 and CDR2: SGHRS, YFSETQ. V was clipped by 4 bases and J by 6 bases, with 9 bases between them. CDR3 coding DNA: TGCGCCAGCAGCGGGCTAGCGGATACGCAGTATTTT. This codes for CASSGLADTQYF. Full variable domain (remainder filled in from reference TRBV5-1 and TRBJ2-3): KAGVTQTPRYLIKTRGQQVTLSCSPISGHRSVSWYQQTPGQGLQFLFEYFSETQRNKGNFPGRFSGRQFSNSRSEMNVSTLELGDSALYLCASSGLADTQYFGPGTRLTVL.

This clone was observed a few times. V gene TRBV30 combines with J gene TRBJ2-1, with D possibly TRBD2 on 6 matching bases. V was shortened by 3 bases and J by 0 bases, with 18 bases between the two germline ends. The CDR3 extends over 17 amino acids. Germline loops: CDR1 GTSNPN, CDR2 SVGIG (reference sequence). The CDR3 region is CAWRDVSGTSSYNEQFF. The CDR3, as DNA: TGTGCCTGGAGGGACGTTAGCGGTACGAGCTCCTACAATGAGCAGTTCTTC. The entire variable domain, with the rest obtained from reference TRBV30 and TRBJ2-1, is as follows: SQTIHQWPATLVQPVGSPLSLECTVEGTSNPNLYWYRQAAGRGLQLLFYSVGIGQISSEVPQNLSASRPQDRQFILSSKKLLLSDSGFYLCAWRDVSGTSSYNEQFFGPGTRLTVL.

This clone was seen a handful of times. The chain employs TRBV30 and TRBJ2-7; D is perhaps TRBD2 (6 bases). This CDR3 is 13 amino acids long. Trimming stripped 1 base from V and 7 bases from J, with 14 bases between. Germline CDR1 reads GTSNPN; CDR2 reads SVGIG (reference sequence). CDR3 sequence: CAWSGGGGREQYF. The CDR3 DNA follows: TGTGCCTGGAGTGGTGGGGGAGGACGGGAGCAGTACTTC.

This clone was observed a few times. Here the CDR3 DNA reads TGTGCCAGTAGTGTAGGACAGGGGGAGGTTCTTCAGTACTTC. This sequence encodes CASSVGQGEVLQYF. The J gene is TRBJ2-4, the V gene TRBV19, with 10 bases lining up with TRBD1. With V trimmed by 5 bases and J by 11 bases, 9 bases remained unmatched. The CDR3 loop spans 14 amino acids. CDR1 and CDR2 from the germline V gene are LNHDA and SQIVND (reference sequence).

This clone was seen a handful of times. The chain carries TRBV29-1 and TRBJ1-3, with TRBD1 matching over 7 bases. The CDR3 has 13 residues. CDR1 and CDR2 (germline): SQVTM, ANQGSEA. The V and J ends lost 6 bases and 2 bases, in that order; junction bases with no gene match: 4. The CDR3 region is CSVVDRAGNTIYF. CDR3 sequence (DNA): TGCAGCGTCGTCGACAGGGCTGGAAACACCATATATTTT. Full variable domain (remainder filled in from reference TRBV29-1 and TRBJ1-3): SAVISQKPSRDICQRGTSLTIQCQVDSQVTMMFWYRQQPGQSLTLIATANQGSEATYESGFVIDKFPISRPNLTFSTLTVSNMSPEDSSIYLCSVVDRAGNTIYFGEGSWLTVV.

The chain carries TRBV4-2 and TRBJ1-2; weak D call: TRBD1 (5 bases). The CDR3 runs to 15 residues. Trimming pared 1 base from V and 5 bases from J, leaving 14 bases between. The V gene's germline CDR1 is LGHNA and CDR2 YNFKEQ. The CDR3 spells CASSQVVRVEYGYTF. CDR3 in DNA: TGTGCCAGCAGCCAAGTTGTCAGGGTGGAGTATGGCTACACCTTC.

CDR3 sequence: CASSTGQGRDTGELFF. In nucleotides, the CDR3 is TGTGCCAGCAGCACGGGACAGGGTCGGGACACCGGGGAGCTGTTTTTT. The V gene is TRBV7-3, the J gene TRBJ2-2, with 9 bases that match TRBD1. The CDR3 spans 16 residues. From germline, CDR1 is SGHTA and CDR2 FQGTGA. Trimming at V came to 5 bases and at J to 3 bases, leaving 7 bases not matched to a gene.

The chain recombines TRBV5-6 with TRBJ1-2; the D is unclear. The V and J ends lost 4 bases and 5 bases respectively, with 18 bases between them. Germline V gene data show CDR1 as SGHDT and CDR2 as YYEEEE. The CDR3 loop spans 15 amino acids. CDR3 residues: CASSPGEGGWYGYTF. The CDR3 DNA is TGTGCCAGCAGCCCGGGCGAGGGTGGATGGTATGGCTACACCTTC.

The sample holds a few counts of this clone. The chain uses TRBV6-6 and TRBJ2-1, with D unresolved. The CDR3 runs 15 residues. The germline V and J ends were trimmed by 1 base and 0 bases, with 7 bases remaining between them. Germline CDR1 and CDR2: MNHNY and SVGAGI (reference sequence). The CDR3 is CASSYLRASYNEQFF. CDR3 DNA: TGTGCCAGCAGTTACTTACGCGCCTCCTACAATGAGCAGTTCTTC.

This chain uses TRBV7-3 with TRBJ2-3; TRBD1 matches 8 bases. The CDR3 has 17 residues. With V trimmed by 3 bases and J by 6 bases, 14 bases remained unmatched. The germline V gene encodes CDR1 SGHTA and CDR2 FQGTGA. DNA for the CDR3: TGTGCCAGCAGCTTGGCCACCGGGGCAGGGGGCGCGGATACGCAGTATTTT. Translating it yields CASSLATGAGGADTQYF.

This clone turned up a few times. CDR3 protein: CASSSTGHYYNEQFF. CDR3 coding DNA: TGCGCCAGCAGCTCCACGGGACACTACTACAATGAGCAGTTCTTC. The chain uses TRBV5-1 and TRBJ2-1, with D possibly being TRBD1 (6 bases). The germline CDR1 and CDR2 sequences are SGHRS and YFSETQ. This CDR3 has 15 amino acids. The V gene lost 3 bases and the J gene lost 3 bases, with 13 bases spanning the gap.

V gene TRBV30 combines with J gene TRBJ1-5, with 7 bases aligning to TRBD1. The ends lost 3 bases at V and 5 bases at J; junction bases unmatched: 7. The CDR3 totals 14 residues. Germline V gene lookup returns CDR1 GTSNPN and CDR2 SVGIG (reference sequence). DNA for the CDR3: TGTGCCTGGAGCCAAGGACAGGTGGATCAGCCCCAGCATTTT. Protein: CAWSQGQVDQPQHF.

The CDR3 is CASIGINTQYF. CDR3 DNA: TGTGCCAGCATTGGCATAAATACGCAGTATTTT. The chain employs TRBV6-5 and TRBJ2-3, with unresolved D. Germline V gene sequence: CDR1 MNHEY, CDR2 SVGAGI. Deletions cut 7 bases from V and 7 bases from J, with 9 bases between. CDR3 length: 11 residues.

The gene calls are TRBV5-1 and TRBJ2-3; a possible D gene is TRBD2 (6 bases). Germline CDR1 SGHRS, CDR2 YFSETQ. The CDR3 has 14 residues. Trimming stripped 7 bases from V and 3 bases from J, with 15 bases between. CDR3 protein: CASGSGGTTDTQYF. The CDR3 DNA sequence: TGCGCCAGCGGGAGTGGGGGGACGACAGATACGCAGTATTTT.

This clone was counted a few times. The chain carries TRBV7-2 and TRBJ2-7, with TRBD2 matching 7 bases. J gave up 2 bases and V 6 bases, and 7 bases lay outside the gene matches. The germline V gene has CDR1 SGHTA and CDR2 FQGNSA. The length of the CDR3 is 14 residues. Written as DNA, the CDR3 is TGTGCCAGCAGGCCCGGGACTACTCCCTACGAGCAGTACTTC. This encodes CASRPGTTPYEQYF.

This clone came up a few times. The rearrangement joins TRBV28 to TRBJ1-5, with TRBD1 matching over 8 bases. Looked up from germline, CDR1 is MDHEN and CDR2 is SYDVKM. This CDR3 is 14 amino acids long. With 6 bases clipped from V and 6 bases from J, the junction kept 7 bases outside the gene matches. DNA of the CDR3: TGTGCCAGCAGAACAGGGGGAGTCGGTCAGCCCCAGCATTTT. Translated, it gives CASRTGGVGQPQHF.

The sample holds a few counts of this clone. At the DNA level, this CDR3 is encoded by other sequences in the same sample as well. The chain uses TRBV30 and TRBJ2-3; D remains ambiguous. CDR1 and CDR2 from the germline V gene are GTSNPN and SVGIG (reference sequence). This CDR3 has 12 amino acids. V gave up 4 bases and J gave up 3 bases, with 8 bases separating them. The CDR3 DNA sequence: TGTGCCTGGAACTCCGGGACAGATACGCAGTATTTT. Protein sequence: CAWNSGTDTQYF.